The 28 T cell receptor beta chains given below trace back to one sample, sequenced in a study of cytomegalovirus exposure and HLA in healthy donors. The PCR made use of 60 Vbeta and 13 Jbeta primers. Only in-frame clones appear in the TCRdb table, and some are missing; sequencing was by immunoSEQ multiplex PCR. This sample has about 140,000 clones, with roughly 68% found just once. Input material: PBMCs. These receptors all stem from a man aged 25-45 years in good health and CMV-seropositive.

In this sample, this clone turned up a few times. The chain employs TRBV15 and TRBJ2-5, with TRBD2 identical over 15 bases. Germline V gene lookup returns CDR1 LNHNV and CDR2 YYDKDF (reference sequence). This CDR3 is built from 19 residues. V gave up 1 base and J gave up 5 bases; unmatched junction bases: 11. CDR3 nucleotides: TGTGCCACCAGCAGAGGAAGTGGACTAGCGGGAGGGCTCTCGGAGACCCAGTACTTC. It codes for CATSRGSGLAGGLSETQYF.

The chain recombines TRBV29-1 with TRBJ2-1, with 7 positions matching TRBD1. Germline V lookup: CDR1 SQVTM, CDR2 ANQGSEA. Trimming cost V 1 base and J 13 bases; bases outside gene matches: 10. This CDR3 is built from 13 residues. The CDR3 bases are TGCAGCGTTGAAGTAGAGCCGACAGGGCTCCAGTTCTTC. It encodes CSVEVEPTGLQFF.

This clone appeared once. V usage is TRBV6-5 and J usage is TRBJ1-1; 7 positions match TRBD1. The CDR3 totals 14 residues. Germline trimming cut 5 bases from V and 3 bases from J; bases unmatched to any gene: 6. The germline V gene encodes CDR1 MNHEY and CDR2 SVGAGI. The DNA of the CDR3 is TGTGCCAGCAGTCGACCTACAGGGGACACTGAAGCTTTCTTT. It codes for CASSRPTGDTEAFF.

The gene calls are TRBV11-2 and TRBJ2-7, with 9 positions matching TRBD2. This CDR3 is built from 15 residues. J lost 4 bases, V lost 3 bases, and 7 bases had no gene match. Germline CDR1 SGHAT, CDR2 FQNNGV. In DNA form, the CDR3 reads TGTGCCAGCAGCTTTGAAACTAGCGGGTCTTACGAGCAGTACTTC. Translated: CASSFETSGSYEQYF.

J is TRBJ2-2 and V is TRBV9, with TRBD1 matching over 12 bases. In germline, CDR1 is SGDLS, CDR2 YYNGEE. CDR3 length equals 16 residues. V shed 6 bases, J shed 0 bases, and the junction held 3 bases outside the gene matches. CDR3 residues: CASTGTGGANTGELFF. The CDR3 DNA reads TGTGCCAGCACTGGGACAGGGGGCGCGAACACCGGGGAGCTGTTTTTT.

The rearrangement links TRBV5-1 to TRBJ1-5; D possibly corresponds to TRBD1 (6 bases). The CDR3 covers 16 residues. V was clipped by 2 bases and J by 4 bases, with 16 bases between them. Germline V gives CDR1 SGHRS, CDR2 YFSETQ. The CDR3 region has the DNA TGCGCCAGCAGCTTCGCCCCAGGGGCAAGTAATCAGCCCCAGCATTTT. Residues: CASSFAPGASNQPQHF.

This clone was found a few times. The rearrangement uses TRBV27 and TRBJ1-1, with no clear D. This CDR3 comprises 15 residues. The germline V gene encodes CDR1 MNHEY and CDR2 SMNVEV (reference sequence). V was shortened by 4 bases and J by 1 base, with 13 bases between the two germline ends. The CDR3 DNA follows: TGTGCCAGCAGTTCCTCTCCAACGGGGAACACTGAAGCTTTCTTT. Translation: CASSSSPTGNTEAFF.

The rearrangement uses TRBV4-2 and TRBJ2-3, with D possibly matching TRBD2 (5 bases). This CDR3 is built from 16 residues. V was cut by 0 bases and J by 4 bases, with 14 bases left in between. CDR1 and CDR2 (germline): LGHNA, YNFKEQ. The CDR3 protein is CASSQDWVEGADTQYF. CDR3 sequence (DNA): TGTGCCAGCAGCCAAGATTGGGTAGAGGGCGCAGATACGCAGTATTTT.

The V and J genes are TRBV13 and TRBJ2-7; D not resolved. This CDR3 contains 14 residues. V was cut by 2 bases and J by 6 bases, with 14 bases left in between. Germline values: CDR1 PRHDT, CDR2 FYEKMQ (reference sequence). This CDR3 reads CASSLFRQSGEQYF. The DNA for the CDR3 is TGTGCCAGCAGCTTATTTCGTCAGTCTGGCGAGCAGTACTTC.

The chain uses TRBV27 and TRBJ2-7; 8 bases are a match to TRBD2. V shed 6 bases, J shed 9 bases, and the junction held 16 bases outside the gene matches. This CDR3 region has 15 residues. CDR1 and CDR2 (germline): MNHEY, SMNVEV (reference sequence). In DNA form, the CDR3 reads TGTGCCAGCAGCCCCCAGGGGCTAGCGGGCATAGTGCAGTACTTC. This sequence encodes CASSPQGLAGIVQYF.

The chain links TRBV28 to TRBJ1-5; 7 nucleotides agree with TRBD1. Germline-derived CDR1 and CDR2 are MDHEN and SYDVKM. This CDR3 region has 17 residues. The V and J ends lost 5 bases and 3 bases, in that order; junction bases with no gene match: 13. CDR3 region: CASSTRPGQGDNQPQHF. Written as DNA, the CDR3 is TGTGCCAGCAGTACCCGACCCGGTCAGGGGGACAATCAGCCCCAGCATTTT.

The rearrangement joins TRBV7-9 to TRBJ2-7, with a weak D call TRBD1 (6 bases). Germline V gene sequence: CDR1 SEHNR, CDR2 FQNEAQ (reference sequence). The CDR3 runs 12 residues. The V and J ends lost 5 bases and 5 bases respectively, with 10 bases between them. CDR3 amino acids: CASSPHRDEQYF. CDR3 DNA: TGTGCCAGCAGCCCCCACAGGGACGAGCAGTACTTC.

This clone rates as medium-sized (0.01 to 0.1%). The genes are TRBV5-1 and TRBJ1-5; 7 bases agree with TRBD1. The CDR3 spans 15 residues. CDR1 is SGHRS and CDR2 is YFSETQ in the germline V gene. V trimming: 2 bases; J trimming: 1 base; junction bases outside the gene matches: 3. CDR3 region: CASSFTGESNQPQHF. The CDR3 region has the DNA TGCGCCAGCAGCTTTACAGGGGAGAGCAATCAGCCCCAGCATTTT. The whole variable domain, filled in from reference TRBV5-1 and TRBJ1-5, reads KAGVTQTPRYLIKTRGQQVTLSCSPISGHRSVSWYQQTPGQGLQFLFEYFSETQRNKGNFPGRFSGRQFSNSRSEMNVSTLELGDSALYLCASSFTGESNQPQHFGDGTRLSIL.

J is TRBJ1-1 and V is TRBV28; D might be TRBD1 (5 bases). V lost 5 bases to trimming and J lost 2 bases, with 9 bases between them. CDR1 is MDHEN and CDR2 is SYDVKM in the germline V gene. This CDR3 is built from 13 residues. The CDR3 DNA follows: TGTGCCAGCAGTCTTGACAGAAACACTGAAGCTTTCTTT. Translating it yields CASSLDRNTEAFF.

The CDR3 here is CASSTTGGVPEAFF. CDR3 DNA: TGTGCCAGCAGTACGACAGGGGGCGTCCCTGAAGCTTTCTTT. V and J are TRBV6-5 and TRBJ1-1, with 10 nucleotides matching TRBD1. CDR1 and CDR2 from the germline V gene are MNHEY and SVGAGI. The CDR3 contains 14 residues. Losses at the gene ends were 5 bases for V and 6 bases for J; bases not matched to a gene: 6.

The V gene is TRBV6-5, the J gene TRBJ2-3; 7 bases fit TRBD2. Losses at the gene ends were 7 bases for V and 0 bases for J; bases not matched to a gene: 7. Germline lookup yields CDR1 MNHEY and CDR2 SVGAGI. The CDR3 consists of 15 residues. CDR3 DNA: TGTGCCAGCACTGGGGATAGCGGGAGCACAGATACGCAGTATTTT. Translated, it gives CASTGDSGSTDTQYF.

This chain joins TRBV10-2 and TRBJ1-1, with D maybe TRBD1 (5 bases). The V end was cut by 0 bases, the J end by 8 bases, with 10 bases between. Germline CDR1 reads WSHSY; CDR2 reads SAAADI. There are 13 residues in the CDR3. CDR3 in amino acids: CASSESGLGEAFF. The CDR3 nucleotides are TGCGCCAGCAGTGAGTCGGGGCTAGGAGAAGCTTTCTTT.

In this sample, this clone turned up a few times. The chain carries TRBV6-1 and TRBJ1-4; 9 nucleotides agree with TRBD1. Trimming took 2 bases from V and 0 from J; bases not matched to a gene: 10. This CDR3 comprises 19 residues. Germline loops: CDR1 MNHNS, CDR2 SASEGT. CDR3 nucleotide sequence: TGTGCCAGCAGTGAAACCCCGACAGGGGGATCGGCAACTAATGAAAAACTGTTTTTT. Residues: CASSETPTGGSATNEKLFF.

In this sample, this clone turned up a few times. The V and J genes are TRBV6-6 and TRBJ2-2; tentatively, D is TRBD2 (6 bases). The CDR3 runs to 15 residues. The V gene's germline CDR1 is MNHNY and CDR2 SVGAGI (reference sequence). The V gene lost 2 bases and the J gene lost 5 bases, with 12 bases spanning the gap. For the CDR3, the DNA is TGTGCCAGCAGTTACCAGGCAGGGAGGACCGGGGAGCTGTTTTTT. Translated, it gives CASSYQAGRTGELFF.

This clone has only a few counts. The chain links TRBV7-2 to TRBJ2-5; the D is unclear. V lost 1 base and J lost 4, with 7 bases in between. CDR1 SGHTA and CDR2 FQGNSA come from the germline V gene. The CDR3 extends over 13 amino acids. The CDR3 nucleotides read TGTGCCAGCAGCTTAGGTTTCGGAGAGACCCAGTACTTC. Protein sequence: CASSLGFGETQYF.

V usage is TRBV6-5 and J usage is TRBJ1-1; D is perhaps TRBD1 (5 bases). From germline, CDR1 is MNHEY and CDR2 SVGAGI. Trimming cost V 2 bases and J 6 bases, with 10 bases left between them. This CDR3 has 13 residues. This CDR3 reads CASSYEWGAEAFF. CDR3 in DNA: TGTGCCAGCAGTTACGAATGGGGGGCTGAAGCTTTCTTT.

The CDR3 DNA reads as TGTGCCAGTAGTCCGAGGAGAGCGGCAACCTACGAGCAGTACTTC. It yields the protein CASSPRRAATYEQYF. This sequence joins TRBV19 and TRBJ2-7; the D gene is possibly TRBD2 (5 bases). V was clipped by 5 bases and J by 2 bases, with 16 bases between them. Germline values: CDR1 LNHDA, CDR2 SQIVND (reference sequence). CDR3 length: 15 residues.

This clone was found once. The CDR3 protein is CASSEGGLSVGTDTQYF. The CDR3 DNA is TGCGCCAGCAGTGAGGGGGGGTTGAGCGTTGGGACAGATACGCAGTATTTT. The chain recombines TRBV10-1 with TRBJ2-3, with D perhaps TRBD2 (6 bases). The CDR3 covers 17 residues. Trimming stripped 2 bases from V and 3 bases from J, with 18 bases between. In germline, CDR1 is WNHNN, CDR2 SYGVQD (reference sequence).

The rearrangement joins TRBV28 to TRBJ1-3; TRBD1 aligns across 8 bases. Looked up from germline, CDR1 is MDHEN and CDR2 is SYDVKM. V lost 7 bases, J lost 0 bases, and 11 bases stayed unmatched. This CDR3 region has 17 residues. The CDR3 DNA is TGTGCCAGCATTACAACCGGACAGGGCCCCTCTGGAAACACCATATATTTT. Protein sequence: CASITTGQGPSGNTIYF.

This chain joins TRBV6-1 and TRBJ2-1; possibly TRBD1 for D (6 bases). Germline V gives CDR1 MNHNS, CDR2 SASEGT. The V and J ends lost 6 bases and 4 bases respectively, with 10 bases between them. This CDR3 is 13 amino acids long. Here the CDR3 DNA reads TGTGCCAGCAGGGACAGACCTTACAATGAGCAGTTCTTC. Translated, it gives CASRDRPYNEQFF.

The J gene is TRBJ1-2, the V gene TRBV2; possible D gene TRBD1, 5 bases. CDR3 length: 15 amino acids. The germline CDR1 and CDR2 sequences are SNHLY and FYNNEI. V was clipped by 3 bases and J by 0 bases, with 11 bases between them. CDR3 loop: CASSERQGTNYGYTF. For the CDR3, the DNA is TGTGCCAGCAGTGAGAGGCAGGGAACTAACTATGGCTACACCTTC.

This chain connects TRBV19 to TRBJ1-5, with D maybe TRBD1 (5 bases). Germline V gene data show CDR1 as LNHDA and CDR2 as SQIVND (reference sequence). V lost 6 bases to trimming and J lost 3 bases, with 18 bases between them. This CDR3 comprises 16 residues. The CDR3 DNA reads as TGTGCCAGTAGAGACTTTGAGCAGGGCTACAATCAGCCCCAGCATTTT. Its translation is CASRDFEQGYNQPQHF.

The chain joins TRBV6-5 to TRBJ2-7, with 7 bases identical to TRBD1. The V segment lost 0 bases and the J segment 2 bases; nucleotides outside the gene matches: 1. The CDR3 loop spans 14 amino acids. Germline CDR1 MNHEY, CDR2 SVGAGI. CDR3 sequence reads: CASSYSQGAYEQYF. CDR3 in DNA: TGTGCCAGCAGTTACTCTCAGGGGGCCTACGAGCAGTACTTC.